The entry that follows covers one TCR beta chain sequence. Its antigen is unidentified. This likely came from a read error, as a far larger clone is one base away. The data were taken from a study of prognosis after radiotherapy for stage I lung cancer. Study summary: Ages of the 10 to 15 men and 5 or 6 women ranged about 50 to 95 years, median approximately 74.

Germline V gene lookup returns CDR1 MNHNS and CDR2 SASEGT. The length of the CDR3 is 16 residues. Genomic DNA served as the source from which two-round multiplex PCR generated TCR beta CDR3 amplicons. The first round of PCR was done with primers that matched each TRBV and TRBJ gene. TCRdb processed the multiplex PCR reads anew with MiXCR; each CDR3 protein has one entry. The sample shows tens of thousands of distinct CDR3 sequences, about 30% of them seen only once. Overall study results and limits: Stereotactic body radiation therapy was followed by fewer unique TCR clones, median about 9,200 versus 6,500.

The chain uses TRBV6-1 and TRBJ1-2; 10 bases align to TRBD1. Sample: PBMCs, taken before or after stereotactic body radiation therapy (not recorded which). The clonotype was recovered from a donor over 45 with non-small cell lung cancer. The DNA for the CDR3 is TGTGCCAGCAGTGACCCTCGGGACAGGGGTAACTATTGCTACACCTTC. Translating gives CASSDPRDRGNYCYTF.